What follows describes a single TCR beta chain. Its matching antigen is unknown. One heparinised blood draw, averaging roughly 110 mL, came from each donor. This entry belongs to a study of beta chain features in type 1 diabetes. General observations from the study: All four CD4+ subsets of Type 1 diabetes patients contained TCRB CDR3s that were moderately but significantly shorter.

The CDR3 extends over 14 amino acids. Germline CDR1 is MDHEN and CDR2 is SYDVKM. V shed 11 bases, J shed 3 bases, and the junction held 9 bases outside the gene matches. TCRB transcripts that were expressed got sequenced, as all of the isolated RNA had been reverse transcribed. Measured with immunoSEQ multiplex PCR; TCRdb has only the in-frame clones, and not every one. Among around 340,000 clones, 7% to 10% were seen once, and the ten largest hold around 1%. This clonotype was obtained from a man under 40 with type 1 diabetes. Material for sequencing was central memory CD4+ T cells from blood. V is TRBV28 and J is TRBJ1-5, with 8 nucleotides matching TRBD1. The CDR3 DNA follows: TGTGCCGGGGGGACAGGAGGTCTCAATCAGCCCCAGCATTTT. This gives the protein CAGGTGGLNQPQHF.